The clone carrying this TCR beta chain was observed many times. This record belongs to a study of human T cells and chemical hapten exposure. Study-level background: Per-sample TCR yield variation was attributed mainly to small pooled library volume differences.

Total RNA was isolated from whole blood that had not been fractionated. V dropped 0 bases and J dropped 2; count of bases not matched to a gene: 9. CDR3 length equals 18 residues. Germline V gene data show CDR1 as SGDLS and CDR2 as YYNGEE. Per the study methods: The median was roughly 100,000 TCRs per sample, ranging about 20,000 to 690,600. From the 5' RACE reads, TCRdb called clonotypes with MiXCR, one entry per CDR3 protein. The V and J calls come from TCRdb's annotation, not from the publication. Here the sample spans 130,000 or so distinct CDR3 sequences, roughly 4.1% being singletons. The chain employs TRBV9 and TRBJ2-3, with 10 bases fitting TRBD2. The receptor's source is a female donor in good health. CDR3 nucleotide sequence: TGTGCCAGCAGCGTAGAAAGCGGGGGGGGGTTTTACACAGATACGCAGTATTTT. Amino acid sequence: CASSVESGGGFYTDTQYF.